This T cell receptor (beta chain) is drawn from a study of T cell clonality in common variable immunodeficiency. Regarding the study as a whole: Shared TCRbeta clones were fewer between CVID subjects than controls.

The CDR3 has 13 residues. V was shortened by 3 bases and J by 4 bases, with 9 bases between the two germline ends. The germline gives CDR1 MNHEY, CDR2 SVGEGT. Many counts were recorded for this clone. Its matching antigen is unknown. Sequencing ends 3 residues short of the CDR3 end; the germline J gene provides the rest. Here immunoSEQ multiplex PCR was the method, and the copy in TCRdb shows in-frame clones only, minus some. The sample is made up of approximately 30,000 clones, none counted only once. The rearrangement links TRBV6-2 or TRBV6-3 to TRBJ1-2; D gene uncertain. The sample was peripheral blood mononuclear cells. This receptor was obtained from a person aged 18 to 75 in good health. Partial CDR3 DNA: TGTGCCAGCAGTTATCCAGGAGGCTATGGC. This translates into CASSYPGGYG. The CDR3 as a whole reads CASSYPGGYGYTF.